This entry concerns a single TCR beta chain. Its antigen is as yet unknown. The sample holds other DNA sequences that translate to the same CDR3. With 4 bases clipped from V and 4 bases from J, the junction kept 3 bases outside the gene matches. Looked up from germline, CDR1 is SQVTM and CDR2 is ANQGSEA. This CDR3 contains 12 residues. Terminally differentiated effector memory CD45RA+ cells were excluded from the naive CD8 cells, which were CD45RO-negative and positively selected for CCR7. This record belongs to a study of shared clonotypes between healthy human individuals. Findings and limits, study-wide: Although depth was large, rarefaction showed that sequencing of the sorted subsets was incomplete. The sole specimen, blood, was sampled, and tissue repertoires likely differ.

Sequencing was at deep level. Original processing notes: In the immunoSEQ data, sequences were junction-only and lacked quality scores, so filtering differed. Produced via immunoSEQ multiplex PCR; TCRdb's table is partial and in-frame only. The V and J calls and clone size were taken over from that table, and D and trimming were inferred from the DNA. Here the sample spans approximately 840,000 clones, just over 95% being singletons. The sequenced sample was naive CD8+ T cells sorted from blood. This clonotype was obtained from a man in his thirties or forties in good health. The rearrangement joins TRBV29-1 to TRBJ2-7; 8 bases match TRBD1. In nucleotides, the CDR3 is TGCAGCGTTGGGCAGGGGGCTTACGAGCAGTACTTC. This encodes CSVGQGAYEQYF.